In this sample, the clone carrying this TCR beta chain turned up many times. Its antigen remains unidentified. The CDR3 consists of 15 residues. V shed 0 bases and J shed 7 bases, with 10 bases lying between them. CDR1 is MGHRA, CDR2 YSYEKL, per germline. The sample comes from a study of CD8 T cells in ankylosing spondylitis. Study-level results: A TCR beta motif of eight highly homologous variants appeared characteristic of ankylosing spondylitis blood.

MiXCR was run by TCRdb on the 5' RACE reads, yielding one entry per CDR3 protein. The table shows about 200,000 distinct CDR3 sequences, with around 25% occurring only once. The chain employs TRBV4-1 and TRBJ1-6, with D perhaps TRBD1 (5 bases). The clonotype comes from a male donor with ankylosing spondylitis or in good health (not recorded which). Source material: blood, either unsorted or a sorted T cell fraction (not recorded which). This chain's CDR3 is CASSQDQGSNSPLHF. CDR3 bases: TGCGCCAGCAGCCAAGATCAGGGATCAAATTCACCCCTCCACTTT.